This TCR beta chain came from a study of PD-1 blockade in classical Hodgkin lymphoma (dated by TCRdb to 2018 to 2021). For context, the study as a whole: To define a peripheral blood immune signature of response to PD-1 blockade in classical Hodgkin lymphoma, the study combined TCR beta sequencing with CyTOF.

V was cut back by 1 base and J by 3 bases, leaving a gap of 7 bases between them. From the cysteine up to the phenylalanine, the CDR3 has a length of 13 residues. The sequence is cut down to CDR3 DNA, 39 bases in frame from base 1. The CDR1 and CDR2 encoded by the germline V gene (reference sequence) are GTSNPN and SVGIG. For this clone: Its antigen is currently not known. No clone much larger than this one lies a single base away; base qualities are absent.

What this sample's time point label stands for: newly diagnosed, previously untreated cHL patient sample. A Miltenyi CD8+ T cell isolation kit was used for magnetic negative selection to purify CD8+ T cells from thawed PBMCs. PBMCs from patients with newly diagnosed, previously untreated classical Hodgkin lymphoma were sequenced as a comparison group for the relapsed/refractory trial patients. After peripheral blood was drawn into 8 mL Vacutainer Cell Preparation Tubes, PBMCs were isolated by centrifugation and then cryopreserved. Purified CD4+ and CD8+ fractions were prepared only for cases with an additional available PBMC sample. On LS columns in a quadroMACS separator, the magnetically labelled cells were depleted, and the flow-through was collected as the purified fraction. Results and caveats for the whole study, not just this receptor: The study covered only a single clinical trial cohort, and the causes of the repertoire differences, possibly disease activity or prior therapy, were still not defined. Baseline TCR diversity was reported to be lower in newly diagnosed patients than in healthy donors and to be lower still in relapsed/refractory patients.

Genomic DNA was isolated using the Qiagen DNeasy kit from unsorted PBMCs as well as from negatively selected CD4+ and CD8+ fractions. TCR beta CDR3 regions were amplified by immunoSEQ multiplex PCR using primers annealing to V and J segments. A synthetic immune receptor repertoire was used to minimize amplification bias, and remaining bias was computationally removed after sequencing. The published analysis was carried out like this. Repertoire diversity was quantified as the Shannon entropy index using custom Python scripts. Unsorted, CD4+ and CD8+ repertoires were analyzed separately, except in combined analyses where CD4+ and CD8+ sequences were merged in silico. TCRdb holds this immuneACCESS table with in-frame rearrangements only. Some clones are missing; in checked studies, unresolved V genes explain under half, and the rest has no known cause. D and trimming were read from the DNA, whereas the V and J calls and clone size are those reported in that table. The sample profile shows around 23,000 clones; approximately 90% of them were found once. In total, the top ten clones hold over 6% of the sample.

The sequence was collected from a human donor with classical Hodgkin lymphoma. The V and J genes are TRBV30 and TRBJ2-1, with a weak D call of TRBD1 (6 bases match). Source material: CD8+ T cells from blood. The DNA sequence is as follows: TGTGCCTGGAGTGAGGACAGCTACAATGAGCAGTTCTTC. It is translated as CAWSEDSYNEQFF.